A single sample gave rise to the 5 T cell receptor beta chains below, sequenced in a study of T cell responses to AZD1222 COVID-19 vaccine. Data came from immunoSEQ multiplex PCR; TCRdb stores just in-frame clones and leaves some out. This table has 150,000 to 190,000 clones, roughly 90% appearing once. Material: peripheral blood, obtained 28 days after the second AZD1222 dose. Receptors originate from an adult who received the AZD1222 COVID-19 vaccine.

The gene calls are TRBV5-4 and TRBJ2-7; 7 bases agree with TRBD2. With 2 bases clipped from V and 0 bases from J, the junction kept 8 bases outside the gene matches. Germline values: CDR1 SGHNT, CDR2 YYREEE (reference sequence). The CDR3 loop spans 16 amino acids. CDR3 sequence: CASSFKAGLTSYEQYF. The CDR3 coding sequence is TGTGCCAGCAGCTTCAAAGCGGGGCTTACCTCCTACGAGCAGTACTTC.

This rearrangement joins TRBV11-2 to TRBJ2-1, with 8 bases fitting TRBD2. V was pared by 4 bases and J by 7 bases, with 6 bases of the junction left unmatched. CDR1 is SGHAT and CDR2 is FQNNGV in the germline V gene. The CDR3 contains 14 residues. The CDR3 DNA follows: TGTGCCAGCAGCTCCTCCGGGACTAGTAATGAGCAGTTCTTC. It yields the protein CASSSSGTSNEQFF.

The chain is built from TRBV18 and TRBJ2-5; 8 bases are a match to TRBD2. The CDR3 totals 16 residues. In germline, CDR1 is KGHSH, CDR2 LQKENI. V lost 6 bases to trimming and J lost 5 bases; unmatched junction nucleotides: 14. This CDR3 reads CASSPLPGLEGETQYF. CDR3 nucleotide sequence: TGTGCCAGCTCCCCGCTACCGGGACTAGAGGGGGAGACCCAGTACTTC.

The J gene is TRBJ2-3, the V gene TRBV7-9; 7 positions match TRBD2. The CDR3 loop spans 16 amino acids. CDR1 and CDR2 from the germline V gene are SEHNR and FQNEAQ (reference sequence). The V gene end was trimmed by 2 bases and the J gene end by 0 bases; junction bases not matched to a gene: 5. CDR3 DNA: TGTGCCAGCAGCTTAATTGGCGGGGGAAGCACAGATACGCAGTATTTT. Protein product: CASSLIGGGSTDTQYF.

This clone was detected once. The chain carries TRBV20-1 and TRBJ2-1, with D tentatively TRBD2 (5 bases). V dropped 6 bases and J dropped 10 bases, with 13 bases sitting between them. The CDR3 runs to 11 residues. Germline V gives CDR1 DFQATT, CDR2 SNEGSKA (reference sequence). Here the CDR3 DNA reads TGCAGTGCCAGGAGTAGAGGGGAGCAGTTCTTC. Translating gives CSARSRGEQFF.